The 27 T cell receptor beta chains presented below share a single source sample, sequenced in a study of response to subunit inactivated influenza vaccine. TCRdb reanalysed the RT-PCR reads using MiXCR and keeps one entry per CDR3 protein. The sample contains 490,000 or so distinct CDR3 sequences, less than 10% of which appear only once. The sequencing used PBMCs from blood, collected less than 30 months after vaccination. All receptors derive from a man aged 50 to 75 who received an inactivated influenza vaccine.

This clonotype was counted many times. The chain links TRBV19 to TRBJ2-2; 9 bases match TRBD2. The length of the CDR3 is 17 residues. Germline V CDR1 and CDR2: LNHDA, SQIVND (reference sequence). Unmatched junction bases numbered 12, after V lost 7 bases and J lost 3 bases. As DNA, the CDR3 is TGTGCCAGTAACCCCGCCATAGCGGGAGTATACACCGGGGAGCTGTTTTTT. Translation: CASNPAIAGVYTGELFF. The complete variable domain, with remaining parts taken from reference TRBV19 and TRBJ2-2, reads DGGITQSPKYLFRKEGQNVTLSCEQNLNHDAMYWYRQDPGQGLRLIYYSQIVNDFQKGDIAEGYSVSREKKESFPLTVTSAQKNPTAFYLCASNPAIAGVYTGELFFGEGSRLTVL.

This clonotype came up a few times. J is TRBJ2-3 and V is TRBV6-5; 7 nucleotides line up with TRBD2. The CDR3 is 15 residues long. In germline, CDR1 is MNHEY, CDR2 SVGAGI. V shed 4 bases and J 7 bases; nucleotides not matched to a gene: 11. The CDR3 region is CASSSPAAGEYTQYF. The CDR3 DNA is TGTGCCAGCAGTTCCCCCGCGGCGGGAGAATATACGCAGTATTTT.

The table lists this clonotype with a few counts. As DNA, the CDR3 is TGCGCCAGCAGCTCCCGGGCAGGAAATGGCGATACGCAGTATTTT. Encoded protein: CASSSRAGNGDTQYF. The gene calls are TRBV5-1 and TRBJ2-3; no clear D gene. Germline lookup yields CDR1 SGHRS and CDR2 YFSETQ. V shed 3 bases and J shed 6 bases, with 17 bases lying between them. The CDR3 consists of 15 residues.

The CDR3 DNA sequence: TGTGCCAGCAGCTTAGCCGGTTCCCTAGGTGGAAACACCATATATTTT. Residues: CASSLAGSLGGNTIYF. The genes are TRBV7-2 and TRBJ1-3; D remains ambiguous. With 0 bases removed from V and 3 bases from J, the gap between germline ends came to 12 bases. This CDR3 contains 16 residues. Germline-derived CDR1 and CDR2 are SGHTA and FQGNSA.

CDR3 in DNA: TGTGCCAGCGGACTAGCGGCCCGTGCTGAGCAGTTCTTC. The encoded protein is CASGLAARAEQFF. The J gene is TRBJ2-1, the V gene TRBV2; the match to TRBD2 covers 10 bases. This CDR3 is 13 amino acids long. Germline values: CDR1 SNHLY, CDR2 FYNNEI. Germline trimming cut 8 bases from V and 9 bases from J; bases unmatched to any gene: 7.

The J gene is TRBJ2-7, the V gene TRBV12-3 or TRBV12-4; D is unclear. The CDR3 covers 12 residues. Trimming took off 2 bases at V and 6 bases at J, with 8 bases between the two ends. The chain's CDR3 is CASSLRVGEQYF. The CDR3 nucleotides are TGTGCCAGCAGTTTAAGAGTCGGCGAGCAGTACTTC.

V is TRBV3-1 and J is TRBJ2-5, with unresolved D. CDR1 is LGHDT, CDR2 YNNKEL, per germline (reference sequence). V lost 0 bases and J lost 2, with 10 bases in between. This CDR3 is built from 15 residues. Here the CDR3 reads CASSQDRAAQETQYF. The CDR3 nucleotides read TGTGCCAGCAGCCAAGATAGAGCAGCACAAGAGACCCAGTACTTC.

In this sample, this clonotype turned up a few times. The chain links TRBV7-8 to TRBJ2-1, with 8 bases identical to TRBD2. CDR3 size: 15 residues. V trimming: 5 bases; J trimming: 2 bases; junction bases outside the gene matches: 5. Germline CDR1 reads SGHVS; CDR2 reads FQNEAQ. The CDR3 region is CASSAIAGTYNEQFF. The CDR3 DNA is TGTGCCAGCAGCGCCATAGCGGGAACCTACAATGAGCAGTTCTTC.

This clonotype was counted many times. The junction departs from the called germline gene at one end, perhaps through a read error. CDR3 amino acids: CASSPGGGDTQYF. As DNA, the CDR3 is TGTGCTAGCAGCCCAGGGGGCGGAGATACGCAGTATTTT. The V and J genes are TRBV7-7 and TRBJ2-3, with TRBD1 matching over 8 bases. CDR1 is SSHAT and CDR2 is FNYEAQ in the germline V gene (reference sequence). There are 13 residues in the CDR3.

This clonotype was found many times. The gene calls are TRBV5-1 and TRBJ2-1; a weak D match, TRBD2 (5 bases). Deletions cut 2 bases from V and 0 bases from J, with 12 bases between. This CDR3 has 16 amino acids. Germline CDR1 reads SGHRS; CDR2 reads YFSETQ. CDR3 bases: TGCGCCAGCAGCTTAGACGGGGTAAGCTCCTACAATGAGCAGTTCTTC. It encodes CASSLDGVSSYNEQFF.

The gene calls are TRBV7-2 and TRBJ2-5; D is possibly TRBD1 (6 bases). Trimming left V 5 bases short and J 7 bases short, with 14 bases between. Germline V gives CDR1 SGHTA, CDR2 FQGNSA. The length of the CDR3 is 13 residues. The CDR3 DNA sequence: TGTGCCAGCAGCCGTTACAGGGTCGCGACCCAGTACTTC. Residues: CASSRYRVATQYF. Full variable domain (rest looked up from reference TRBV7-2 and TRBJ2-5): GAGVSQSPSNKVTEKGKDVELRCDPISGHTALYWYRQSLGQGLEFLIYFQGNSAPDKSGLPSDRFSAERTGGSVSTLTIQRTQQEDSAVYLCASSRYRVATQYFGPGTRLLVL.

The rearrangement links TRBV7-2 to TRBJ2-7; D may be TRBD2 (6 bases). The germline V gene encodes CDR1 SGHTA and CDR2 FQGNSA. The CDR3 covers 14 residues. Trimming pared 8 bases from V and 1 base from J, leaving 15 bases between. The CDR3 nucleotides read TGTGCCAGCCTCCCCGGGAGTCTATCCTACGAGCAGTACTTC. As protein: CASLPGSLSYEQYF.

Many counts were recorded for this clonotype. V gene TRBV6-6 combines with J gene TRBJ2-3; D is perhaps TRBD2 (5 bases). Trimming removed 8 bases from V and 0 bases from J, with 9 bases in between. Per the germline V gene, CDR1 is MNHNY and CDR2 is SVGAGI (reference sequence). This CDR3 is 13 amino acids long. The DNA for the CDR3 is TGTGCCAGCGGGAGTAGTAGCACAGATACGCAGTATTTT. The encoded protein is CASGSSSTDTQYF.

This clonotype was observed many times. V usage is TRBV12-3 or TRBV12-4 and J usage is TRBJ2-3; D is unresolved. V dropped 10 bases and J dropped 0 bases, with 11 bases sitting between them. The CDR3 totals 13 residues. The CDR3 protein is CANKKDSTDTQYF. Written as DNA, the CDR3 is TGTGCCAACAAAAAAGATAGCACAGATACGCAGTATTTT.

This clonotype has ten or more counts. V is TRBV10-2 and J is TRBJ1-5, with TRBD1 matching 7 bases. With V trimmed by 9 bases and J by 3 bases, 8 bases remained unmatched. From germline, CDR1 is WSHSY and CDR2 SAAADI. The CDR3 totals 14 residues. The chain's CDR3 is CASTMDRINQPQHF. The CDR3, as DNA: TGCGCCAGTACAATGGACAGGATCAATCAGCCCCAGCATTTT.

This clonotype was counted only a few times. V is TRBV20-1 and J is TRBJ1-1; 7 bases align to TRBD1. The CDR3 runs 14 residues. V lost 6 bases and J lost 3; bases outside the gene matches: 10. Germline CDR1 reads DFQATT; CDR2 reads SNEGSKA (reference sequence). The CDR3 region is CSAAATGWDTEAFF. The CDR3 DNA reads TGCAGTGCGGCGGCGACAGGGTGGGACACTGAAGCTTTCTTT.

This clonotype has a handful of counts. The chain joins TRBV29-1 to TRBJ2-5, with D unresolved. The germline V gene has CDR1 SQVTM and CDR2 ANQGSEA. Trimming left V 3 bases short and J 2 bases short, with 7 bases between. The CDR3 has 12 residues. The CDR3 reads CSVDARQETQYF. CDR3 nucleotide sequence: TGCAGCGTTGACGCAAGACAAGAGACCCAGTACTTC.

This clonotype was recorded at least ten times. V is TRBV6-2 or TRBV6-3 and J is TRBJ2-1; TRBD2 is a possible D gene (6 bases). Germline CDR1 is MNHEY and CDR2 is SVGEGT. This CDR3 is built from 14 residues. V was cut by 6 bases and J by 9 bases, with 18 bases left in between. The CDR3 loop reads CASSGWGSEGEQFF. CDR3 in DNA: TGTGCCAGCAGCGGGTGGGGGTCGGAGGGTGAGCAGTTCTTC.

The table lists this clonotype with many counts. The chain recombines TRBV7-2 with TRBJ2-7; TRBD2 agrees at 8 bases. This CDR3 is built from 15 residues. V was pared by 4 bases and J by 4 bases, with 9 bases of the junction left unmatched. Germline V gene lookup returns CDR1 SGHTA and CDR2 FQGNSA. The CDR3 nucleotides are TGTGCCAGCAGCTCGATGGCGGGGGGACCATACGAGCAGTACTTC. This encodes CASSSMAGGPYEQYF.

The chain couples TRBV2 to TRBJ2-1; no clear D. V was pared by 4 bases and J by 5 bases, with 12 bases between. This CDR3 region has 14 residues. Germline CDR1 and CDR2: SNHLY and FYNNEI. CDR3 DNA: TGTGCCAGCAGTGTCAAGTCCGAGAACAATGAGCAGTTCTTC. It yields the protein CASSVKSENNEQFF.

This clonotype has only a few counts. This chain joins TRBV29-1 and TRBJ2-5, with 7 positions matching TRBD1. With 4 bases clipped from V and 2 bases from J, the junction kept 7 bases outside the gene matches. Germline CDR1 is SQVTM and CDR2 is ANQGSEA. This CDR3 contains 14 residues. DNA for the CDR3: TGCAGCGTTGCTCCAGGGACAGCTCAAGAGACCCAGTACTTC. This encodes CSVAPGTAQETQYF.

The CDR3 DNA sequence: TGTGCCAGCAGCTTAGCGGTCACGGAGGTACGAGAGCAGTACTTC. Amino acid sequence: CASSLAVTEVREQYF. The J gene is TRBJ2-7, the V gene TRBV7-9; D might be TRBD2 (5 bases). This CDR3 region has 15 residues. Trimming removed 0 bases from V and 7 bases from J, with 16 bases in between. CDR1 and CDR2 from the germline V gene are SEHNR and FQNEAQ (reference sequence).

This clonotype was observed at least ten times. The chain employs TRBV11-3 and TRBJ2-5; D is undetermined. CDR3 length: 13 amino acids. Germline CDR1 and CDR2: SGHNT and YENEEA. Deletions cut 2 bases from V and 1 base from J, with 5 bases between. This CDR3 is CASSLLGQETQYF. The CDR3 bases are TGTGCCAGCAGCTTACTTGGCCAAGAGACCCAGTACTTC.

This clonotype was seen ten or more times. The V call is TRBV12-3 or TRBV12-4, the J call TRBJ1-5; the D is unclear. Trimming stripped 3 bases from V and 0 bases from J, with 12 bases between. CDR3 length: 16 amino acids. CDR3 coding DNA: TGTGCCAGCAGTTTGGGCCAGATTTATAGCAATCAGCCCCAGCATTTT. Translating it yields CASSLGQIYSNQPQHF.

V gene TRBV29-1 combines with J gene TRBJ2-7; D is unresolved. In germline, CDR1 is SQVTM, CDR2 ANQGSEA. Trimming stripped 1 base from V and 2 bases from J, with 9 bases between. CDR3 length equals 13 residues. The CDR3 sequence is CSVEVGGPYEQYF. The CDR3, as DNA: TGCAGCGTTGAAGTCGGCGGTCCCTACGAGCAGTACTTC.

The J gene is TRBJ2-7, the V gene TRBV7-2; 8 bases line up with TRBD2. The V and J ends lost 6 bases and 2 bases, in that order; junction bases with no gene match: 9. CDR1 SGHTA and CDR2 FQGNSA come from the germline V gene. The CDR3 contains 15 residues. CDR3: CASSPGSGNAYEQYF. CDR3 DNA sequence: TGTGCCAGCAGTCCAGGTAGCGGGAACGCCTACGAGCAGTACTTC.

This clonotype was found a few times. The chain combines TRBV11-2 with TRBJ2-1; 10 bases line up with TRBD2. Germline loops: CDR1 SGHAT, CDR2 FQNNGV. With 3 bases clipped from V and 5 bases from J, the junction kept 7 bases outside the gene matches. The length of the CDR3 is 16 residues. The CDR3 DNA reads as TGTGCCAGCAGCTTCCCTAGCGGGGGCCTTAACAATGAGCAGTTCTTC. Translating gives CASSFPSGGLNNEQFF.